This TCR beta chain was captured in a study of T cell responses to AZD1222 COVID-19 vaccine. Study conclusions and caveats: White British ancestry dominated among donors, who included more females, and clonal diversity was possibly underestimated.

In regard to this clone: Its antigen remains unidentified.

TCRdb keeps only in-frame clones here, not all; method: immunoSEQ multiplex PCR. This table has approximately 150,000 clones, 88% appearing once. The sequence came from an adult who received the MenACWY meningococcal vaccine as a control. The material was peripheral blood, obtained 28 days after the second dose of the MenACWY control vaccine.

The CDR3 spells CASSPWDYFTDTQYF. DNA of the CDR3: TGTGCCAGCTCACCCTGGGACTATTTCACAGATACGCAGTATTTT. The chain employs TRBV18 and TRBJ2-3, with 7 bases matching TRBD2. V was clipped by 3 bases and J by 2 bases; unmatched bases: 5. The CDR3 length is 15 residues. The germline V gene encodes CDR1 KGHSH and CDR2 LQKENI.